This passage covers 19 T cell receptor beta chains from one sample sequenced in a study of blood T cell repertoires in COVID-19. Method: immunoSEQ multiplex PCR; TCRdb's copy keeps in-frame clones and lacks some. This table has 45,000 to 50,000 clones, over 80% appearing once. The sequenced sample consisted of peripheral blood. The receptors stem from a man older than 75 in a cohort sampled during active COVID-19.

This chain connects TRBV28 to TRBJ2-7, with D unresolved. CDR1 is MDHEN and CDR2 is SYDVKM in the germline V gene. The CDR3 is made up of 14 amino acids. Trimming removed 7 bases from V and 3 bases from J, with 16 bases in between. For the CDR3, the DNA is TGTGCCAGCAAGCGCGCCGGGTTAGGCTACGAGCAGTACTTC. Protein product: CASKRAGLGYEQYF. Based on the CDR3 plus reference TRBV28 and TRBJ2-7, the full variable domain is DVKVTQSSRYLVKRTGEKVFLECVQDMDHENMFWYRQDPGLGLRLIYFSYDVKMKEKGDIPEGYSVSREKKERFSLILESASTNQTSMYLCASKRAGLGYEQYFGPGTRLTVT.

In DNA, the CDR3 is TGCGCCAGCCGCCGGAGCCTCGGCACAGATACGCAGTATTTT. Its translation is CASRRSLGTDTQYF. The J gene is TRBJ2-3, the V gene TRBV4-1; D is undetermined. This CDR3 has 14 residues. Trimming shortened V by 8 bases and J by 1 base, and 13 bases separated the two germline ends. Per the germline V gene, CDR1 is MGHRA and CDR2 is YSYEKL.

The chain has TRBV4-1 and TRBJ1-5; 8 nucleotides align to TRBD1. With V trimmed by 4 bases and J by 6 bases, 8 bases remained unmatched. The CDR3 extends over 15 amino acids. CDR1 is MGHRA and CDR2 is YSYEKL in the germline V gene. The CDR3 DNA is TGCGCCAGCAGCCGCCCCGGACAGGGCGGTCAGCCCCAGCATTTT. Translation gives CASSRPGQGGQPQHF.

This CDR3 is CASSPAGGGGYGYTF. CDR3 nucleotides: TGTGCCAGCAGCCCTGCTGGGGGGGGCGGCTATGGCTACACCTTC. The chain links TRBV7-3 to TRBJ1-2, with D perhaps matching TRBD1 (6 bases). Per the germline V gene, CDR1 is SGHTA and CDR2 is FQGTGA. V gave up 5 bases and J gave up 4 bases, with 17 bases separating them. The CDR3 has 15 residues.

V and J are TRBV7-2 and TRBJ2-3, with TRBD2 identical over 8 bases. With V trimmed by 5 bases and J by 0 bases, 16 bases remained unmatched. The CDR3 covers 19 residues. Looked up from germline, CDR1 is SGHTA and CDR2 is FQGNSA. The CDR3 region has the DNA TGTGCCAGCAGCCAAAGACAGAGCGGGAGCCCCTATAGCACAGATACGCAGTATTTT. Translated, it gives CASSQRQSGSPYSTDTQYF.

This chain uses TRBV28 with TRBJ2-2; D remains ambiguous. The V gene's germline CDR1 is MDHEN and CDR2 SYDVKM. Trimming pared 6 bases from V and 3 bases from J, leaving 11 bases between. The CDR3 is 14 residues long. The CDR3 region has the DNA TGTGCCAGCAGGCCCCGGTTATACACCGGGGAGCTGTTTTTT. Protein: CASRPRLYTGELFF.

This chain's CDR3 is CASSSGLAGRKGDTQYF. The CDR3 nucleotides read TGTGCCAGCAGTTCGGGACTAGCGGGTCGCAAGGGGGATACGCAGTATTTT. The rearrangement uses TRBV2 and TRBJ2-3; 12 nucleotides line up with TRBD2. The germline V gene encodes CDR1 SNHLY and CDR2 FYNNEI. There are 17 residues in the CDR3. J lost 6 bases, V lost 5 bases, and 12 bases had no gene match.

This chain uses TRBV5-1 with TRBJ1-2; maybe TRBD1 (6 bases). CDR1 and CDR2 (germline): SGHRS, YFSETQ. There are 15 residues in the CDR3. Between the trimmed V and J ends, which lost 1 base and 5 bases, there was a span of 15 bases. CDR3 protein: CASSLTTGNVYGYTF. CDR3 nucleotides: TGCGCCAGCAGCTTGACGACAGGAAATGTTTATGGCTACACCTTC. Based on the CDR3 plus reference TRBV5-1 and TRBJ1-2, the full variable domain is KAGVTQTPRYLIKTRGQQVTLSCSPISGHRSVSWYQQTPGQGLQFLFEYFSETQRNKGNFPGRFSGRQFSNSRSEMNVSTLELGDSALYLCASSLTTGNVYGYTFGSGTRLTVV.

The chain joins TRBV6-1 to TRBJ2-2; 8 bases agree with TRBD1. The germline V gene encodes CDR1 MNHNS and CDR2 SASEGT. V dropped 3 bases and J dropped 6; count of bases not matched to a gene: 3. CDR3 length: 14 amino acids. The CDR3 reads CASSDQGAPGELFF. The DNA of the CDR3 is TGTGCCAGCAGTGACCAGGGGGCCCCCGGGGAGCTGTTTTTT.

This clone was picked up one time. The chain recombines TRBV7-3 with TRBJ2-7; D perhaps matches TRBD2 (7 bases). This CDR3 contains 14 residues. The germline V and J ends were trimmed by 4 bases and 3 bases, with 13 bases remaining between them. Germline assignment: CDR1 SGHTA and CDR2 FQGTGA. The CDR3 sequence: CASSSLGGGYEQYF. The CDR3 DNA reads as TGTGCCAGCAGCTCCCTAGGGGGGGGCTACGAGCAGTACTTC.

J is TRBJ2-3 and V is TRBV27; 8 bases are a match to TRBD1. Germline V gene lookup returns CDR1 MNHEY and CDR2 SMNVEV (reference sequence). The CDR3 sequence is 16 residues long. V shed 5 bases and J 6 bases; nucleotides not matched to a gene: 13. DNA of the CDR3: TGTGCCAGCAGTCCCAGGACAGGGTGGGGATACGATACGCAGTATTTT. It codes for CASSPRTGWGYDTQYF.

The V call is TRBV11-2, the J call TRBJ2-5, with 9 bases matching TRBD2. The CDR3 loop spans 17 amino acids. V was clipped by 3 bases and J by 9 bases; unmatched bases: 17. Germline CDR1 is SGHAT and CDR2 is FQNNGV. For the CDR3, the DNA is TGTGCCAGCAGCTTGGGGCCTTTAGCTAGCGGGATGGGGGCCCAGTACTTC. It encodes CASSLGPLASGMGAQYF.

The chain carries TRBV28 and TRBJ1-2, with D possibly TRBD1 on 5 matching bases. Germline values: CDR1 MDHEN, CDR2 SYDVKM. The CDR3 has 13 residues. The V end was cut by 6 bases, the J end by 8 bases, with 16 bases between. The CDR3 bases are TGTGCCAGCAGGGTCGAAGGGGTGGGAGGCTACACCTTC. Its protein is CASRVEGVGGYTF.

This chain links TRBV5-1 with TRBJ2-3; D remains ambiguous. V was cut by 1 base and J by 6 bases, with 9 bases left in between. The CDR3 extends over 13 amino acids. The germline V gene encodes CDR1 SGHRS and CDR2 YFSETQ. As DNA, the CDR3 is TGCGCCAGCAGCTTGATAGCTTCGGATACGCAGTATTTT. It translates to CASSLIASDTQYF.

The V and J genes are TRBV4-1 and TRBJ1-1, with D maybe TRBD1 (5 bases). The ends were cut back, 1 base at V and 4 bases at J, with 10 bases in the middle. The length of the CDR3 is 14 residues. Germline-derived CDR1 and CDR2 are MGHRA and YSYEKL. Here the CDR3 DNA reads TGCGCCAGCAGCCAAGGTAGCAGGGCCACTGAAGCTTTCTTT. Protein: CASSQGSRATEAFF.

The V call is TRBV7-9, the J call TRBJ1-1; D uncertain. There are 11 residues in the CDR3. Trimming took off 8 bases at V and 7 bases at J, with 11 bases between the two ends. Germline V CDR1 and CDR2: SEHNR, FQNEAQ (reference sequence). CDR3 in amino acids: CASRRADEAFF. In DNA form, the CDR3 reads TGTGCCAGCCGGAGGGCAGATGAAGCTTTCTTT.

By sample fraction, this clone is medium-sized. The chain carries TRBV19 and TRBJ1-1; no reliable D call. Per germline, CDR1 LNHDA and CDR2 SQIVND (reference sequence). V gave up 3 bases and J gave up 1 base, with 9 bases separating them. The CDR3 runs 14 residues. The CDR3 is CASSMQIGNTEAFF. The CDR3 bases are TGTGCCAGTAGTATGCAGATTGGGAACACTGAAGCTTTCTTT.

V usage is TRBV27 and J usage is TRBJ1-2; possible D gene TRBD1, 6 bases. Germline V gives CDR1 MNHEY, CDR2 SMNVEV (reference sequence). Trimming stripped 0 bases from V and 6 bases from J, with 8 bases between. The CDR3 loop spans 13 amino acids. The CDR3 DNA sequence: TGTGCCAGCAGTTTATCCCGGACAGATGGCTACACCTTC. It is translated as CASSLSRTDGYTF.

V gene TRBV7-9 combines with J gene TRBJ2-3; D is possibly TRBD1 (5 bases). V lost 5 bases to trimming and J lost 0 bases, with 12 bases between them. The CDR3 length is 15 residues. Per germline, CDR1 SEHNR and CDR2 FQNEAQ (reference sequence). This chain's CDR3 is CASSRQLTSTDTQYF. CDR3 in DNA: TGTGCCAGCAGCAGACAGCTAACTAGCACAGATACGCAGTATTTT.